This T cell receptor (beta chain) was documented in a study of T cell clonality in common variable immunodeficiency. Study outcomes and limitations: Fewer TCRbeta clones were shared among CVID subjects than controls. CVID subjects had higher TCRbeta clonality than healthy controls, most marked in about a third. Reportedly, TCR beta sequences from common variable immunodeficiency showed fewer deletions and N-nucleotide insertions.

Donors gave about 5 to 8.5 ml heparinized peripheral whole blood. This table comes from immunoSEQ multiplex PCR, and its TCRdb copy is limited to in-frame clones, with some not included. Found here are 35,000 to 55,000 clones, no singletons; the ten largest cover about 0.68%. There are many counts of this clone. Antigen specificity is unknown. The sequenced sample consisted of peripheral blood mononuclear cells. This receptor was identified in a person aged 18 to 70 in good health.

CDR3 sequence reads: CASSLQGTPYEQYF. CDR3 DNA, as far as it was read: TGTGCCAGCAGCCTACAGGGGACTCCCTACGAG. The chain is built from TRBV7-2 and TRBJ2-7; TRBD1 might be the D (7 bases). Read coverage stops 3 residues before the CDR3 terminus; the germline J gene supplies the remainder. Per germline, CDR1 SGHTA and CDR2 FQGNSA. The CDR3 covers 14 residues. Trimming left V 5 bases short and J 2 bases short, with 13 bases between.